Below, 9 T cell receptor beta chains from the same sample are listed, as sequenced in a study of blood T cells in healthy people across ages. Using a J-beta primer mix together with a sample-barcoded 5' primer, a second PCR was run for roughly 6 to 11 cycles. TCRdb reanalysed the 5' RACE reads using MiXCR and keeps one entry per CDR3 protein. The sample lists over 1,500,000 distinct CDR3 sequences; 30% to 40% were seen once. The specimen was blood. All receptors come from a human donor in good health.

This sequence joins TRBV5-1 and TRBJ1-2; D is possibly TRBD1 (5 bases). Germline CDR1 is SGHRS and CDR2 is YFSETQ. Trimming took off 6 bases at V and 4 bases at J, with 22 bases between the two ends. This CDR3 has 16 residues. CDR3 sequence reads: CASTFGAQGLFYGYTF. The CDR3 DNA follows: TGCGCCAGCACCTTTGGGGCCCAGGGTTTGTTCTATGGCTACACCTTC.

This clonotype was observed a handful of times. J is TRBJ1-2 and V is TRBV29-1; D is unclear. The CDR3 extends over 13 amino acids. V lost 4 bases and J 3 bases, leaving 12 bases between the germline ends. CDR1 is SQVTM and CDR2 is ANQGSEA in the germline V gene. This chain's CDR3 is CSVGRDIYYGYTF. For the CDR3, the DNA is TGCAGCGTTGGGAGGGATATCTACTATGGCTACACCTTC.

V and J are TRBV5-1 and TRBJ2-7, with D tentatively TRBD1 (6 bases). From germline, CDR1 is SGHRS and CDR2 YFSETQ. The CDR3 is 14 residues long. Trimming removed 4 bases from V and 1 base from J, with 12 bases in between. The CDR3 sequence is CASSGTTGSYEQYF. CDR3 bases: TGCGCCAGCAGCGGGACGACAGGTTCCTACGAGCAGTACTTC.

This clonotype was observed a handful of times. The gene calls are TRBV4-3 and TRBJ1-2, with 9 bases lining up with TRBD1. The CDR3 is made up of 19 amino acids. CDR1 is LGHNA and CDR2 is YSLEER in the germline V gene. V trimming: 0 bases; J trimming: 0 bases; junction bases outside the gene matches: 11. CDR3: CASSQDPEQGALSNYGYTF. Written as DNA, the CDR3 is TGCGCCAGCAGCCAAGATCCCGAACAGGGGGCCCTCTCTAACTATGGCTACACCTTC.

The gene calls are TRBV6-5 and TRBJ2-1; no reliable D call. V was clipped by 5 bases and J by 9 bases, with 8 bases between them. The CDR3 consists of 11 residues. Germline V gene lookup returns CDR1 MNHEY and CDR2 SVGAGI. The CDR3 is CASSKDGEQFF. The CDR3 region has the DNA TGTGCCAGCAGTAAGGACGGTGAGCAGTTCTTC.

The J gene is TRBJ2-5, the V gene TRBV11-2; a weak D match, TRBD1 (6 bases). CDR3 length equals 16 residues. V gave up 5 bases and J gave up 5 bases, with 21 bases separating them. CDR1 is SGHAT, CDR2 FQNNGV, per germline. CDR3 region: CASSQRGVGAAETQYF. Written as DNA, the CDR3 is TGTGCCAGCAGCCAAAGGGGTGTGGGGGCGGCGGAGACCCAGTACTTC. Combining the CDR3 with reference TRBV11-2 and TRBJ2-5 gives the whole variable domain EAGVAQSPRYKIIEKRQSVAFWCNPISGHATLYWYQQILGQGPKLLIQFQNNGVVDDSQLPKDRFSAERLKGVDSTLKIQPAKLEDSAVYLCASSQRGVGAAETQYFGPGTRLLVL.

Comment on this clonotype: A much larger clonotype is one base distant, so this may be a read error. CDR3 loop: CSVGGTGEANYGCTF. CDR3 DNA: TGCAGCGTTGGTGGGACAGGGGAAGCTAACTATGGCTGCACCTTC. The chain has TRBV29-1 and TRBJ1-2; the match to TRBD1 covers 10 bases. The germline V gene encodes CDR1 SQVTM and CDR2 ANQGSEA. This CDR3 has 15 amino acids.

The chain links TRBV12-5 to TRBJ2-2; 11 bases line up with TRBD1. CDR3 length equals 17 residues. The germline gives CDR1 LGHNT, CDR2 FRNRAP. Losses at the gene ends were 0 bases for V and 7 bases for J; bases not matched to a gene: 7. The CDR3 nucleotides read TGTGCTAGTGGTTTGGTACCGGGACAGGGGGTCGACGGGGAGCTGTTTTTT. Encoded protein: CASGLVPGQGVDGELFF.

This clonotype was seen a handful of times. The junction departs from germline at one end; a sequencing error may be responsible. V gene TRBV5-1 combines with J gene TRBJ2-5; no clear D gene. The CDR3 has 13 amino acids. Germline values: CDR1 SGHRS, CDR2 YFSETQ. CDR3: CASSVEFQETQYF. The CDR3 DNA is TGCGCCAGCAGTGTGGAGTTTCAAGAGACCCAGTACTTT.